This T cell receptor beta chain appears in the sequencing data of a study of blood T cells in healthy people across ages. The study, taken as a whole, reports: Estimated diversity across one million T cells was deemed an underestimate.

Germline loops: CDR1 DFQATT, CDR2 SNEGSKA (reference sequence). The CDR3 extends over 16 amino acids. Trimming cost V 0 bases and J 1 base, with 14 bases left between them. Next came a second PCR, run for about 7 to 11 cycles, which used a sample-barcoded 5' primer along with a J-beta primer mix. TCRdb re-called the 5' RACE reads through MiXCR, storing one row per CDR3 protein. Counted here are around 1,500,000 distinct CDR3 sequences, around 39% occurring once; the ten biggest clones make up roughly 7.7%. Concerning this clonotype: No antigen is known for it.

The chain couples TRBV20-1 to TRBJ2-3, with D hard to call. This sequence was found in a woman between 18 and 29 years old in good health. The sequencing sample was made of blood. The CDR3 protein is CSARDPLNGRTDTQYF. In DNA form, the CDR3 reads TGCAGTGCTAGAGACCCCCTTAACGGACGCACAGATACGCAGTATTTT.